Listed below are T cell receptor beta chains from one sample, sequenced in a study of Graves' ophthalmopathy and Graves' hyperthyroidism. TCRdb reprocessed the multiplex PCR reads via MiXCR and lists one record per CDR3 protein. The table has 200,000 to 250,000 distinct CDR3 sequences, around 30% seen once. Input material: peripheral blood. Receptors were obtained from a man over 45 with Graves' ophthalmopathy. Both conserved end residues are part of each CDR3. A D gene is named only where the DNA matches it firmly. Rows may omit the clone size; those that give it use once, few, many or a size class.

size	V	J	D	DNA	CDR3
many	TRBV7-2	TRBJ2-7	-	TGTGCCAGCAGCTCCCCGGGGGCCTACGAGCAGTACTTC	CASSSPGAYEQYF
many	TRBV7-2	TRBJ2-4	-	TGTGCCAGCAGCTCCGCCGAAGGGGTCGGAAACATTCAGTACTTC	CASSSAEGVGNIQYF
-	TRBV11-3	TRBJ2-7	TRBD2	TGTGCCAGCAGCTTATTTGCGGGGGGGCTAGCGGCCTCCTACGAGCAGTACTTC	CASSLFAGGLAASYEQYF
many	TRBV29-1	TRBJ2-2	TRBD2	TGCAGCGCCGTGGGAGGGAAAAACACCGGGGAGCTGTTTTTT	CSAVGGKNTGELFF
many	TRBV7-2	TRBJ2-7	TRBD2	TGTGCCAGCAGCTTAGTAGCGGGAGTGAACTACGAGCAGTACTTC	CASSLVAGVNYEQYF
many	TRBV13	TRBJ2-7	-	TGTGCCAGCAGCTACCCCAGGAGGTCCTACGAGCAGTACTTC	CASSYPRRSYEQYF
many	TRBV4-3	TRBJ1-6	-	TGCGCCAGCAGCCAAGATCGGGTCGGGAGACATCTGGGTTCACCCCTCCACTTT	CASSQDRVGRHLGSPLHF
-	TRBV6-5	TRBJ2-7	-	TGTGCCAGCAGTTACTATGGCGGCTACGAGCAGTACTTC	CASSYYGGYEQYF
-	TRBV6-1	TRBJ2-7	TRBD2	TGTGCCAGCAGTGCTGCGCTAGCGGGAGAGTTAAACTACGAGCAGTACTTC	CASSAALAGELNYEQYF
-	TRBV6-2/TRBV6-3	TRBJ2-5	-	TGTGCCAGCAGTTACTCGGTCTGGACAGCTAAAGAGACCCAGTACTTC	CASSYSVWTAKETQYF
many	TRBV20-1	TRBJ2-7	-	TGCAGTGCTAGAGATCTCAAGAGGGCCTACGAGCAGTACTTC	CSARDLKRAYEQYF
many	TRBV7-2	TRBJ1-1	-	TGTGCCAGCAGCTTACGGGCGAACACTGAAGCTTTCTTT	CASSLRANTEAFF
many	TRBV20-1	TRBJ1-6	-	TGCAGTGCTAGGCTTGGGGGGCGAGATTCACCCCTCCACTTT	CSARLGGRDSPLHF
-	TRBV10-3	TRBJ1-2	TRBD1	TGTGCCATCAGGGGGACAGAGAGGTCCACCTTC	CAIRGTERSTF
many	TRBV20-1	TRBJ2-2	-	TGCAGTGCTAGGCGTTCCGGGGAAGGCACCGGGGAGCTGTTTTTT	CSARRSGEGTGELFF
-	TRBV6-2/TRBV6-3	TRBJ2-5	TRBD2	TGTGCCAGCAGGAGGACTAGCGTTAGAGAGACCCAGTACTTC	CASRRTSVRETQYF
-	TRBV27	TRBJ2-7	TRBD2	TGTGCCAGCACCGAGCGGGGGAGCTACGAGCAGTACTTC	CASTERGSYEQYF
many	TRBV4-3	TRBJ1-1	TRBD1	TGCGCCAGCAGCCGCGGGACAGCGAACACTGAAGCTTTCTTT	CASSRGTANTEAFF
many	TRBV7-6	TRBJ1-5	TRBD1	TGTGCCAGCAGCGACGGGACAGGGGATCAGCCCCAGCATTTT	CASSDGTGDQPQHF
many	TRBV2	TRBJ1-1	TRBD1	TGTGCTTCCAGGGGGGACGTGAACACTGAAGCTTTCTTT	CASRGDVNTEAFF
many	TRBV11-1	TRBJ2-2	TRBD1	TGTGCCAGCAGGGACAGGGAGTACACCGGGGAGCTGTTTTTT	CASRDREYTGELFF
-	TRBV6-5	TRBJ1-3	-	TGTGCCAGCAGTTACTCCGGAGAGGGGTCTGGAAACACCATATATTTT	CASSYSGEGSGNTIYF
many	TRBV12-3/TRBV12-4	TRBJ1-3	-	TGTGCCAGCAGTTCCGGGGGCACCATATATTTT	CASSSGGTIYF
-	TRBV28	TRBJ1-5	TRBD1	TGTGCCAGCAGTTTCGGAGGGACAGGGGGGAAAAGCAATCAGCCCCAGCATTTT	CASSFGGTGGKSNQPQHF
many	TRBV11-2	TRBJ2-7	-	TGTGCCAGCAGCTTAGGGGGGGCGACAGTCCACGAGCAGTACTTC	CASSLGGATVHEQYF
once	TRBV6-5	TRBJ2-7	-	TGTGCCAGCAGTTACAGGGTAGGCTACGAGCAGTGCTTC	CASSYRVGYEQCF
many	TRBV6-2/TRBV6-3	TRBJ2-2	-	TGTGCCAGCAGCGCCTACGGCTGGGGGCCAGAAACAGACACCGGGGAGCTGTTTTTT	CASSAYGWGPETDTGELFF
many	TRBV5-6	TRBJ2-5	TRBD2	TGTGCCAGCAGCTTGGGGGTAGCGGGAGATGAAGAGACCCAGTACTTC	CASSLGVAGDEETQYF
many	TRBV6-5	TRBJ1-5	TRBD1	TGTGCCAGCAGCCCCGGACAGGGGGGTAATCAGCCCCAGCATTTT	CASSPGQGGNQPQHF
-	TRBV15	TRBJ1-6	-	TGTGCCACCAGCAGCAGACGGGGTATGAATTCACCCCTCCACTTT	CATSSRRGMNSPLHF
-	TRBV2	TRBJ1-5	-	TGTGCCAGCACTAGTTATAGCAATCAGCCCCAGCATTTT	CASTSYSNQPQHF
many	TRBV6-4	TRBJ2-2	-	TGTGCCAGCAGACCCCCCCTCGGGGAAGGGGTCACCGGGGAGCTGTTTTTT	CASRPPLGEGVTGELFF
many	TRBV19	TRBJ2-7	-	TGTGCCAGTAGTGTGACAGGGACTGGATACGAGCAGTACTTC	CASSVTGTGYEQYF
many	TRBV20-1	TRBJ1-5	-	TGCAGTGCTAGAGGGGGCCCTTATCAGCCCCAGCATTTT	CSARGGPYQPQHF
-	TRBV6-2/TRBV6-3	TRBJ2-5	-	TGTGCCAACAGTTACGTTCAGAACCAAGAGACCCAGTACTTC	CANSYVQNQETQYF
many	TRBV11-2	TRBJ2-2	-	TGTGCCAGCAGCTTTGAGAACACCGGGGAGCTGTTTTTT	CASSFENTGELFF
-	TRBV11-3	TRBJ2-6	TRBD2	TGTGCCAGCAGCTTATTCTTCTGGCGGGAGGGGTCTGGGGCCAACGTCCTGACTTTC	CASSLFFWREGSGANVLTF
many	TRBV6-1	TRBJ2-4	-	TGTGCCAGCAGTGAAAACCAGGGAAACATTCAGTACTTC	CASSENQGNIQYF
-	TRBV15	TRBJ2-5	-	TGTGCCACCAGCAGAGATTCCATAGGGGACTCAGCGGAGACCCAGTACTTC	CATSRDSIGDSAETQYF
-	TRBV27	TRBJ2-5	TRBD1	TGTGCCAGCAAGGGGACAGGGGCTACTCCCGGCTACTTC	CASKGTGATPGYF
many	TRBV12-3/TRBV12-4	TRBJ1-6	-	TGTGCCAGCAGTGGACATGCTCGGTCACCCCTCCACTTT	CASSGHARSPLHF
many	TRBV4-1	TRBJ2-6	-	TGCGCCAGCAGCCAACAGGAGGCCGGGGCCAACGTCCTGACTTTC	CASSQQEAGANVLTF
many	TRBV28	TRBJ2-7	-	TGTGCCAGCAGCAGTCCAACAGATTACGAGCAGTACTTC	CASSSPTDYEQYF
once	TRBV6-1	TRBJ2-5	TRBD2	TGTGCCAGCAGTCCCGGACTAGTCGGGTCGCGGACCCAGTACTTC	CASSPGLVGSRTQYF
-	TRBV28	TRBJ1-1	-	TGTGCCAGCAGTTTGAAGACCCCTGAAGCTTTCTTT	CASSLKTPEAFF
many	TRBV19	TRBJ2-7	-	TGTGCCAGTAGTATAGGCACCGACCAGTACTTC	CASSIGTDQYF
many	TRBV6-1	TRBJ2-2	-	TGTGCCAGCAAAAACCGACCGACGAACACCGGGGAGCTGTTTTTT	CASKNRPTNTGELFF
many	TRBV30	TRBJ2-2	-	TGTGCCTGGATGGGGGCCACCGGGGAGCTGTTTTTT	CAWMGATGELFF
once	TRBV12-3/TRBV12-4	TRBJ2-7	-	TGTGCCAGCAGTACCCGGCGCAGCCACGAGCAGTACTTC	CASSTRRSHEQYF
many	TRBV20-1	TRBJ1-1	-	TGCAGTACCGCCCGGACGGCCGAAATTGAAGCTTTCTTT	CSTARTAEIEAFF
many	TRBV29-1	TRBJ2-2	-	TGCAGCGTTGAAGATAGGCTAGCGACGAACACCGGGGAGCTGTTTTTT	CSVEDRLATNTGELFF
-	TRBV25-1	TRBJ2-7	TRBD2	TGTGCCAGCAGTGATCCCGGGACTAGCGGGAGTGCCGAGCAGTACTTC	CASSDPGTSGSAEQYF
many	TRBV6-5	TRBJ1-6	-	TGTGCCAGCAGTCCCTCGGACGGTGGCTATAATTCACCCCTCCACTTT	CASSPSDGGYNSPLHF
many	TRBV28	TRBJ2-2	-	TGTGCCAGCAGTTACGAGCAGCACACCGGGGAGCTGTTTTTT	CASSYEQHTGELFF